Reported below is one TCR delta chain. Its antigen is still unknown. For this DNA, TCRdb reports the protein of a much larger clone, which diverges at residue 8, most likely from a read error; the protein presented here is translated directly from the DNA. The data belong to a study of DNA immune sequencing with unique molecular identifiers (TCRdb year 2020). Background for the entire study: gammadelta T cells were enriched from buffy coats using immunomagnetic cell separation, and their genomic DNA was sequenced. Fluorescence-activated cell sorting was used to enrich gammadelta T cells from the PBMC of nine to ten healthy people. To compare enriched with non-enriched material, about 100 ng of enriched gammadelta T-cell DNA and 1 ug of non-enriched PBMC DNA were sequenced. The study developed and validated an ultrasensitive DNA-based TRD repertoire sequencing method using PCR-introduced unique molecular identifiers. Validation of the method was performed on synthetic reference molecules and on blood samples from healthy individuals. All donors were healthy individuals, and around 10 of the donors were profiled using sorted gammadelta T cells from peripheral blood.

Results and caveats for the whole study, not just this receptor: Novel TRD sequences not targeted by the primers cannot be detected by the primer-based approach. Variation in TRD repertoire diversity was observed between healthy donors, with several donors found to be highly oligoclonal, in that the top 5 clonotypes exceeded half of productive molecules. Among clonotypes from healthy donors, the most common TRD rearrangement was TRDV2 paired with TRDJ1.

At the junction V is shortened by 3 bases and J by 0 bases, with 17 bases in between. The CDR3 runs 19 amino acids, cysteine and phenylalanine included. Just the 57-base CDR3 DNA is kept, in frame starting at base 1. CDR1 and CDR2 (GEAIGNYY, EKD) derive from the germline V gene. The library was generated by multiplex PCR. A 32-plex assay amplified the genomic DNA, with primers for all 8 TRDV and 4 TRDJ genes spanning the CDR3. A 12-nucleotide UMI was attached over around 3 barcoding PCR cycles, and a second PCR was then run with Illumina adapter primers. AMPure XP beads were used for library purification, and library quality was checked on a Fragment Analyzer with the HS NGS Fragment kit. Sequencing used an Illumina MiniSeq mid-output kit with approximately 22% PhiX and 150 cycles of paired-end reads. The original pipeline was this. MIGEC version 1.2.9 was used to process reads, grouping reads by UMI and building error-corrected consensus sequences. Post-processing used modified VDJtools version 1.2.1 scripts and the tcR R package. TCRdb reanalyzed the public reads with the CATT caller, and identical DNA sequences were merged afterwards. What appears here as the V and J calls and clone size reflects TCRdb's work, not the paper's. The table for this sample lists a few thousand delta-chain clones; approximately 11% of them were counted only once. The top ten clones comprise roughly 53% of the sample.

The receptor's source is a human donor in good health. This chain is built from TRDV2 and TRDJ3; the D gene assignment is ambiguous. The sample comprised gamma-delta T cells enriched from blood buffy coat, or unenriched PBMCs (not recorded which). For the CDR3, the sequence is CACDQIKKEPSWDTRQMFF. The sequence in DNA is TGTGCCTGTGACCAAATCAAGAAGGAGCCCTCCTGGGACACCCGACAGATGTTTTTC.